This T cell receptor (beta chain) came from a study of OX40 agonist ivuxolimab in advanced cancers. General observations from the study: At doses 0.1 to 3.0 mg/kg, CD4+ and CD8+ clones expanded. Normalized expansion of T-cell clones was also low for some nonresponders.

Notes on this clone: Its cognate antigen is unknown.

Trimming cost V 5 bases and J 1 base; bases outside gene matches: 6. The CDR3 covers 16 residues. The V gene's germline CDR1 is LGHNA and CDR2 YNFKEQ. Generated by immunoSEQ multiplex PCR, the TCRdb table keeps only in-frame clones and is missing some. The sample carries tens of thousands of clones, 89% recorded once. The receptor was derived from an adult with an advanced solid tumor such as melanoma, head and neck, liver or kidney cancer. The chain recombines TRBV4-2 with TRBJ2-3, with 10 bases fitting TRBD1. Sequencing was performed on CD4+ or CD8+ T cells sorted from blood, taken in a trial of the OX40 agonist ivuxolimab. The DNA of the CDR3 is TGTGCCAGCAGCACACGGACAGGGGGAGGCACAGATACGCAGTATTTT. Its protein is CASSTRTGGGTDTQYF.